This record looks at one T cell receptor beta chain sequence and its context. V was clipped by 3 bases and J by 5 bases, with 19 bases between them. The germline CDR1 and CDR2 sequences are LNHDA and SQIVND (reference sequence). CDR3 length: 16 amino acids. Patients at the Seattle site were enrolled during active infection and followed longitudinally. Original analysis: Amplification from reference gene primers served as the basis for estimated nucleated cell counts. Some clones are missing from TCRdb's copy, which holds only in-frame ones; the method was immunoSEQ multiplex PCR. That table gives V, J and clone size, and the DNA gave D and trimming. The sample records approximately 500,000 clones, around nine tenths being singletons. These data come from a study of blood T cell repertoires in COVID-19. Turning to the study itself: Sources were T cells, B-cell-depleted T cells, or PBMCs; the material itself was cDNA or gDNA.

The clonotype comes from a woman aged 45-65 years with COVID-19, enrolled during active disease. Sequences were obtained from peripheral blood. This chain links TRBV19 with TRBJ1-1, with D possibly matching TRBD1 (6 bases). The CDR3 spells CASSIFGGLDETEAFF. The CDR3 region has the DNA TGTGCCAGTAGTATTTTTGGGGGCCTCGATGAGACTGAAGCTTTCTTT.